The 30 T cell receptor beta chains presented below share a single source sample, sequenced in a study of a mutant IDH1 vaccine in newly diagnosed glioma. These receptors lack a known antigen. Produced via immunoSEQ multiplex PCR; TCRdb's table is partial and in-frame only. The table has 13,000 or so clones, around 78% seen once. Time point in this sample: week 47, end of study. Each dose of the vaccine consisted of 300 ug of mutant IDH1 20-mer peptide, with topical imiquimod. The input for sequencing was PBMCs, taken from a glioma patient whose treatment included an IDH1 peptide vaccine. These TCRs come from a woman in her forties with glioma.

The chain has TRBV5-8 and TRBJ2-2, with 15 bases that match TRBD2. V was pared by 4 bases and J by 13 bases, with 8 bases of the junction left unmatched. This CDR3 contains 15 residues. Looked up from germline, CDR1 is SGHTS and CDR2 is YDEGEE. CDR3 in amino acids: CASSPRTSGRGVLFF. The CDR3 nucleotides read TGTGCCAGCAGCCCCCGGACTAGCGGGAGGGGCGTGCTGTTTTTT.

This clone was observed a few times. The rearrangement uses TRBV6-1 and TRBJ1-4, with a possible D match to TRBD1 (5 bases). Between the trimmed V and J ends, which lost 2 bases and 17 bases, there was a span of 15 bases. Germline lookup yields CDR1 MNHNS and CDR2 SASEGT. CDR3 size: 12 residues. The CDR3 sequence is CASSEQGRKNFF. CDR3 coding DNA: TGTGCCAGCAGTGAACAGGGCCGGAAAAACTTTTTT.

This rearrangement joins TRBV15 to TRBJ1-1; D not certain. The V gene's germline CDR1 is LNHNV and CDR2 YYDKDF (reference sequence). Between the trimmed V and J ends, which lost 0 bases and 0 bases, there was a span of 11 bases. The length of the CDR3 is 16 residues. The CDR3: CATSRDLRVMNTEAFF. CDR3 nucleotides: TGTGCCACCAGCAGAGATCTTCGTGTCATGAACACTGAAGCTTTCTTT.

This chain joins TRBV19 and TRBJ1-1, with D hard to call. The CDR3 is made up of 12 amino acids. Trimming removed 6 bases at V and 7 bases at J, with 12 bases between. Germline V lookup: CDR1 LNHDA, CDR2 SQIVND (reference sequence). The CDR3, as DNA: TGTGCCAGTAGGAGCGTCCCCAATGAAGCTTTCTTT. Translating gives CASRSVPNEAFF. The variable domain in full, completed from reference TRBV19 and TRBJ1-1, reads DGGITQSPKYLFRKEGQNVTLSCEQNLNHDAMYWYRQDPGQGLRLIYYSQIVNDFQKGDIAEGYSVSREKKESFPLTVTSAQKNPTAFYLCASRSVPNEAFFGQGTRLTVV.

The V gene is TRBV19, the J gene TRBJ1-1; the D is unclear. The germline V gene has CDR1 LNHDA and CDR2 SQIVND (reference sequence). CDR3 length equals 12 residues. Trimming stripped 4 bases from V and 6 bases from J, with 9 bases between. The CDR3 DNA is TGTGCCAGTAGTAATTTGCCGGCTGAAGCTTTCTTT. It yields the protein CASSNLPAEAFF.

The chain employs TRBV5-1 and TRBJ2-6; D may be TRBD2 (6 bases). The CDR3 covers 19 residues. V lost 5 bases and J lost 1, with 22 bases in between. The V gene's germline CDR1 is SGHRS and CDR2 YFSETQ. As DNA, the CDR3 is TGCGCCAGCAGAATTGTCCTTCGGGGGTTCAATTCTGGGGCCAACGTCCTGACTTTC. Translated, it gives CASRIVLRGFNSGANVLTF.

J is TRBJ1-2 and V is TRBV7-9; D remains unclear. Germline CDR1 is SEHNR and CDR2 is FQNEAQ (reference sequence). The CDR3 sequence is 13 residues long. With 1 base removed from V and 4 bases from J, the gap between germline ends came to 7 bases. DNA of the CDR3: TGTGCCAGCAGCTTAGGGGCGTCCTATGGCTACACCTTC. Protein sequence: CASSLGASYGYTF.

This sequence joins TRBV7-2 and TRBJ1-2, with D perhaps matching TRBD1 (6 bases). The ends were cut back, 6 bases at V and 4 bases at J, with 15 bases in the middle. The CDR3 runs to 14 residues. CDR1 SGHTA and CDR2 FQGNSA come from the germline V gene. CDR3 in amino acids: CASRSRGVSYGYTF. The CDR3 coding sequence is TGTGCCAGCAGATCCAGGGGAGTAAGCTATGGCTACACCTTC.

The J gene is TRBJ2-1, the V gene TRBV6-5; no clear D gene. Between the trimmed V and J ends, which lost 2 bases and 0 bases, there was a span of 8 bases. The CDR3 loop spans 15 amino acids. Per germline, CDR1 MNHEY and CDR2 SVGAGI. This CDR3 is CASSYRTSSYNEQFF. CDR3 nucleotides: TGTGCCAGCAGTTACCGGACCAGCTCCTACAATGAGCAGTTCTTC.

V and J are TRBV9 and TRBJ2-2; 7 nucleotides line up with TRBD2. Germline V gives CDR1 SGDLS, CDR2 YYNGEE. This CDR3 contains 15 residues. The J segment lost 6 bases and the V segment lost 5 bases, leaving 10 bases of the junction unmatched. The CDR3 DNA reads as TGTGCCAGCAGTGGGGAGGGGTCACAGGCCGGGGAGCTGTTTTTT. Its translation is CASSGEGSQAGELFF. Using reference TRBV9 and TRBJ2-2 for the parts outside the CDR3, the full variable domain is DSGVTQTPKHLITATGQRVTLRCSPRSGDLSVYWYQQSLDQGLQFLIQYYNGEERAKGNILERFSAQQFPDLHSELNLSSLELGDSALYFCASSGEGSQAGELFFGEGSRLTVL.

CDR3: CASSLDVTGNGYTF. The DNA for the CDR3 is TGCGCCAGCAGCTTGGATGTGACAGGAAATGGCTACACCTTC. The chain employs TRBV5-1 and TRBJ1-2; possible D gene TRBD1, 6 bases. The CDR3 is 14 residues long. CDR1 and CDR2 from the germline V gene are SGHRS and YFSETQ. V gave up 0 bases and J gave up 6 bases, with 12 bases separating them.

The chain couples TRBV7-8 to TRBJ2-1; 7 nucleotides line up with TRBD1. CDR1 and CDR2 (germline): SGHVS, FQNEAQ. The trim removed 3 bases at V and 2 bases at J, leaving 10 bases unmatched. This CDR3 spans 17 amino acids. The CDR3 loop reads CASSFLGQADTYNEQFF. The CDR3 nucleotides read TGTGCCAGCAGCTTTCTCGGACAGGCTGATACCTACAATGAGCAGTTCTTC.

The V gene is TRBV4-1, the J gene TRBJ2-2; D assignment may be TRBD1 or TRBD2 (6 bases each). The CDR3 runs to 16 residues. Trimming removed 4 bases from V and 3 bases from J, with 15 bases in between. Per germline, CDR1 MGHRA and CDR2 YSYEKL. CDR3 amino acids: CASSPPPGADTGELFF. CDR3 bases: TGCGCCAGCAGCCCCCCTCCGGGGGCGGACACCGGGGAGCTGTTTTTT.

The chain uses TRBV7-2 and TRBJ2-3, with 13 bases that match TRBD2. The length of the CDR3 is 16 residues. Germline values: CDR1 SGHTA, CDR2 FQGNSA. V shed 7 bases and J 2 bases; nucleotides not matched to a gene: 6. The CDR3 loop is CASTWTSGGHTDTQYF. Written as DNA, the CDR3 is TGTGCCAGCACATGGACTAGCGGGGGCCACACAGATACGCAGTATTTT.

J is TRBJ1-6 and V is TRBV25-1, with TRBD1 matching over 11 bases. The germline V gene has CDR1 MGHDK and CDR2 SYGVNS. With 3 bases clipped from V and 10 bases from J, the junction kept 5 bases outside the gene matches. The CDR3 sequence is 15 residues long. CDR3 DNA sequence: TGTGCCAGCAGTGATCCCGGGACAGGGGGATCACCCCTCCACTTT. Amino acid sequence: CASSDPGTGGSPLHF.

The CDR3 region is CASTSTGELFF. CDR3 bases: TGTGCCAGCACCTCCACCGGGGAGCTGTTTTTT. V and J are TRBV6-1 and TRBJ2-2; D ambiguous. This CDR3 has 11 amino acids. Germline loops: CDR1 MNHNS, CDR2 SASEGT. Trimming cost V 7 bases and J 4 bases, with 4 bases left between them.

This chain connects TRBV4-1 to TRBJ2-7; D not resolved. The germline V and J ends were trimmed by 1 base and 7 bases, with 11 bases remaining between them. Germline V CDR1 and CDR2: MGHRA, YSYEKL. The length of the CDR3 is 13 residues. In nucleotides, the CDR3 is TGCGCCAGCAGCCAAGCCCCGGTTCGGGAGCAGTACTTC. It specifies CASSQAPVREQYF.

The chain couples TRBV7-2 to TRBJ2-7; TRBD1 aligns across 9 bases. V was pared by 3 bases and J by 1 base, with 1 base of the junction left unmatched. This CDR3 has 14 residues. Germline CDR1 SGHTA, CDR2 FQGNSA. CDR3 region: CASSFDRGSYEQYF. CDR3 nucleotides: TGTGCCAGCAGCTTTGACAGGGGGTCCTACGAGCAGTACTTC.

The chain is built from TRBV6-1 and TRBJ2-7, with D tentatively TRBD1 (6 bases). V shed 5 bases and J shed 7 bases, with 18 bases lying between them. Germline CDR1 reads MNHNS; CDR2 reads SASEGT. This CDR3 comprises 14 residues. The CDR3 loop reads CASSPGQTSSEQYF. In nucleotides, the CDR3 is TGTGCCAGCAGTCCCGGACAGACGAGTAGTGAGCAGTACTTC.

This chain uses TRBV7-9 with TRBJ2-7; TRBD2 matches 12 bases. The CDR3 spans 15 residues. Germline trimming cut 1 base from V and 5 bases from J; bases unmatched to any gene: 3. CDR1 and CDR2 (germline): SEHNR, FQNEAQ (reference sequence). Written as DNA, the CDR3 is TGTGCCAGCAGCTTAGGACTAGCGGGAGATAACGAGCAGTACTTC. This sequence encodes CASSLGLAGDNEQYF.

The chain couples TRBV6-5 to TRBJ2-1, with 8 bases lining up with TRBD1. Germline assignment: CDR1 MNHEY and CDR2 SVGAGI. The CDR3 has 14 residues. V dropped 5 bases and J dropped 7; count of bases not matched to a gene: 7. The CDR3 nucleotides read TGTGCCAGCAGTCTTTCGGGACAGGTGAATGAGCAGTTCTTC. This sequence encodes CASSLSGQVNEQFF.

This chain connects TRBV25-1 to TRBJ1-3, with D hard to call. Germline V gives CDR1 MGHDK, CDR2 SYGVNS. CDR3 size: 16 residues. Trimming pared 6 bases from V and 4 bases from J, leaving 19 bases between. CDR3 bases: TGTGCCAGCAGGGAGGGAAGTCTGGCGGCCGGAAACACCATATATTTT. Amino acids: CASREGSLAAGNTIYF.

The chain uses TRBV10-2 and TRBJ2-7; TRBD1 matches at 7 bases. The CDR3 runs 13 residues. The germline CDR1 and CDR2 sequences are WSHSY and SAAADI. The ends lost 7 bases at V and 0 bases at J; junction bases unmatched: 3. Here the CDR3 DNA reads TGCGCCAGCACCAGGGACAGCTCCTACGAGCAGTACTTC. It translates to CASTRDSSYEQYF.

The rearrangement links TRBV4-1 to TRBJ2-6; D remains unclear. Germline V gene data show CDR1 as MGHRA and CDR2 as YSYEKL. V was shortened by 1 base and J by 2 bases, with 6 bases between the two germline ends. CDR3 size: 15 residues. The CDR3 loop reads CASSQVQAGANVLTF. DNA for the CDR3: TGCGCCAGCAGCCAAGTGCAGGCTGGGGCCAACGTCCTGACTTTC.

The chain carries TRBV7-9 and TRBJ1-4, with D perhaps TRBD1 (5 bases). V was pared by 1 base and J by 0 bases, with 12 bases between. The CDR3 consists of 17 residues. Germline values: CDR1 SEHNR, CDR2 FQNEAQ (reference sequence). The CDR3 loop reads CASSLDLLGPTNEKLFF. CDR3 nucleotides: TGTGCCAGCAGCTTAGATCTTCTGGGGCCAACTAATGAAAAACTGTTTTTT.

The chain carries TRBV15 and TRBJ2-1; D is perhaps TRBD2 (6 bases). Germline CDR1 and CDR2: LNHNV and YYDKDF (reference sequence). The V end lost 3 bases, the J end lost 6 bases, and 15 bases lay between the germline ends. There are 15 residues in the CDR3. Written as DNA, the CDR3 is TGTGCCACCAGCAGGGGTCGGGGGTCTGGCAATGAGCAGTTCTTC. This translates into CATSRGRGSGNEQFF.

This clone was counted once. The chain has TRBV2 and TRBJ1-5; D unresolved. The CDR3 covers 14 residues. The germline V gene encodes CDR1 SNHLY and CDR2 FYNNEI. The V gene lost 4 bases and the J gene lost 2 bases, with 9 bases spanning the gap. Here the CDR3 DNA reads TGTGCCAGCAGTGGGAGCGGAGGCAATCAGCCCCAGCATTTT. Residues: CASSGSGGNQPQHF.

The rearrangement uses TRBV6-5 and TRBJ2-7; unclear D gene. The CDR3 contains 12 residues. Trimming stripped 4 bases from V and 4 bases from J, with 8 bases between. The V gene's germline CDR1 is MNHEY and CDR2 SVGAGI. CDR3 sequence (DNA): TGTGCCAGCAGTTCTAGTAGGTACGAGCAGTACTTC. It translates to CASSSSRYEQYF.

The rearrangement links TRBV27 to TRBJ2-5; 7 positions agree with TRBD2. This CDR3 has 16 residues. The germline V gene has CDR1 MNHEY and CDR2 SMNVEV (reference sequence). The junction had 12 bases not matched to a gene; V was cut back by 4 bases and J by 4 bases. CDR3 sequence (DNA): TGTGCCAGCAGTTCCCAAGAACGGGGAGGGATAGAGACCCAGTACTTC. Translating gives CASSSQERGGIETQYF.

V and J are TRBV18 and TRBJ2-7; 7 positions agree with TRBD1. The CDR3 is 14 amino acids. Germline V lookup: CDR1 KGHSH, CDR2 LQKENI. The V gene end was trimmed by 6 bases and the J gene end by 2 bases; junction bases not matched to a gene: 7. CDR3 residues: CASSTYRGPYEQYF. CDR3 DNA: TGTGCCAGCTCGACGTACAGGGGTCCCTACGAGCAGTACTTC. Variable domain in full (rest from reference TRBV18 and TRBJ2-7): NAGVMQNPRHLVRRRGQEARLRCSPMKGHSHVYWYRQLPEEGLKFMVYLQKENIIDESGMPKERFSAEFPKEGPSILRIQQVVRGDSAAYFCASSTYRGPYEQYFGPGTRLTVT.